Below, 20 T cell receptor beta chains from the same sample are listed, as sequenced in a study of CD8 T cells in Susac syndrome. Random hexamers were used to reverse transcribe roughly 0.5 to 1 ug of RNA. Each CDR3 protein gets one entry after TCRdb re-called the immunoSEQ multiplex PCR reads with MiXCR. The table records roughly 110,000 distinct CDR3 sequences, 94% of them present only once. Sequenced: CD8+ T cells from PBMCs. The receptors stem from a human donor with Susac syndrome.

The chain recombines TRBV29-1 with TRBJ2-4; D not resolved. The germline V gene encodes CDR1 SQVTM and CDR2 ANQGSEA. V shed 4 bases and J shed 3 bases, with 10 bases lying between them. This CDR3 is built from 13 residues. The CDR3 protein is CSVVGEDKNIQYF. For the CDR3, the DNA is TGCAGCGTTGTTGGGGAAGACAAAAACATTCAGTACTTC.

CDR3 loop: CASSQDAFTDTQYF. The CDR3 nucleotides are TGCGCCAGCAGCCAAGACGCCTTCACAGATACGCAGTATTTT. The V gene is TRBV4-1, the J gene TRBJ2-3; no firm D call. Germline CDR1 MGHRA, CDR2 YSYEKL. Deletions cut 0 bases from V and 2 bases from J, with 6 bases between. The CDR3 sequence is 14 residues long.

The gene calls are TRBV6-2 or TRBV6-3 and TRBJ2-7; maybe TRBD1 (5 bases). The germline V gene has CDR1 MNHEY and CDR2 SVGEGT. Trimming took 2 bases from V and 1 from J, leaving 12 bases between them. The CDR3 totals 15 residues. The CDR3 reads CASSYGDSESYEQYF. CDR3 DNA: TGTGCCAGCAGTTACGGAGACAGTGAATCCTACGAGCAGTACTTC.

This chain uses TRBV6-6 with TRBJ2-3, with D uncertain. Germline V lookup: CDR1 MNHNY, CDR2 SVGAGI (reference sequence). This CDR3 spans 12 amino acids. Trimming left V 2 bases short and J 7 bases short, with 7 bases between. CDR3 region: CASSYLRNTQYF. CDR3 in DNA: TGTGCCAGCAGTTACCTGCGAAATACGCAGTATTTT.

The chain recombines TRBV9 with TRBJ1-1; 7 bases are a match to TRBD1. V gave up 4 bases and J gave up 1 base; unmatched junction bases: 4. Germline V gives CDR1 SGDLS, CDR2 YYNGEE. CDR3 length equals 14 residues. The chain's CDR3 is CASSKGQANTEAFF. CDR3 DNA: TGTGCCAGCAGCAAAGGACAGGCGAACACTGAAGCTTTCTTT. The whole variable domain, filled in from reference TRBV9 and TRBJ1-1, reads DSGVTQTPKHLITATGQRVTLRCSPRSGDLSVYWYQQSLDQGLQFLIQYYNGEERAKGNILERFSAQQFPDLHSELNLSSLELGDSALYFCASSKGQANTEAFFGQGTRLTVV.

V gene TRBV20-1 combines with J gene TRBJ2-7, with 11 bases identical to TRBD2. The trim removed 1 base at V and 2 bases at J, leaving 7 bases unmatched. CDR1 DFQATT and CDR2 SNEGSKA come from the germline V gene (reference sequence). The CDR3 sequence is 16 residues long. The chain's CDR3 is CSARGLAGGLTYEQYF. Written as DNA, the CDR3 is TGCAGTGCTAGAGGGCTAGCGGGGGGCCTAACCTACGAGCAGTACTTC.

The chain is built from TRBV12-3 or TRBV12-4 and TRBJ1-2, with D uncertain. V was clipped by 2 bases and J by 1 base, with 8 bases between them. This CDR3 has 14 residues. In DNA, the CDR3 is TGTGCCAGCAGTTTATGGGCGGATAACTATGGCTACACCTTC. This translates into CASSLWADNYGYTF.

The CDR3 DNA reads TGCGCCAGCAATGTGGGGAACTCACCCCTCCACTTT. It translates to CASNVGNSPLHF. The J gene is TRBJ1-6, the V gene TRBV4-1; D call uncertain. Looked up from germline, CDR1 is MGHRA and CDR2 is YSYEKL. The V end lost 7 bases, the J end lost 10 bases, and 11 bases lay between the germline ends. This CDR3 has 12 residues.

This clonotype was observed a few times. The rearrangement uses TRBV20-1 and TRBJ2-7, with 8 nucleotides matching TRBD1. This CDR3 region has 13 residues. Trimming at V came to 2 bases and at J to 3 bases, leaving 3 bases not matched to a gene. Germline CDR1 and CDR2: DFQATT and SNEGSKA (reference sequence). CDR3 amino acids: CSARLDRVYEQYF. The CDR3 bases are TGCAGTGCTAGACTGGACAGGGTCTACGAGCAGTACTTC.

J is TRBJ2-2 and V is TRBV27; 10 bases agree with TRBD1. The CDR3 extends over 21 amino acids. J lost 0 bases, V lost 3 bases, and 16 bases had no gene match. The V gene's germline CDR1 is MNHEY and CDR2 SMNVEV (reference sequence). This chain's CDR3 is CASSFSPGTGAYGANTGELFF. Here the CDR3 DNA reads TGTGCCAGCAGTTTCTCCCCCGGGACAGGGGCCTATGGGGCGAACACCGGGGAGCTGTTTTTT.

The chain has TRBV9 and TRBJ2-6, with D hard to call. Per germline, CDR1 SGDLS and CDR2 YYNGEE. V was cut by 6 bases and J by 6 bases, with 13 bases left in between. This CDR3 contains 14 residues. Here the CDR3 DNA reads TGTGCCAGCAAGGGCCGCGACTCGGCCAACGTCCTGACTTTC. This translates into CASKGRDSANVLTF.

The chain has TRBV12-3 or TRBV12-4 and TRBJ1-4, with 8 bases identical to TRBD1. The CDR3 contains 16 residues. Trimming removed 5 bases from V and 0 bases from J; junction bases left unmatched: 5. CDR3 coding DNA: TGTGCCAGCAGTAGGACAGGGTTGGCAACTAATGAAAAACTGTTTTTT. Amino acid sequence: CASSRTGLATNEKLFF.

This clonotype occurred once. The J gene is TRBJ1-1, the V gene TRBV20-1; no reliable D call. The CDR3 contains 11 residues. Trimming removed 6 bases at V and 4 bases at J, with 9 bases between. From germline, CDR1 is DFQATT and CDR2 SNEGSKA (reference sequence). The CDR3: CSALGPTEAFF. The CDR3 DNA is TGCAGTGCACTAGGCCCCACTGAAGCTTTCTTT.

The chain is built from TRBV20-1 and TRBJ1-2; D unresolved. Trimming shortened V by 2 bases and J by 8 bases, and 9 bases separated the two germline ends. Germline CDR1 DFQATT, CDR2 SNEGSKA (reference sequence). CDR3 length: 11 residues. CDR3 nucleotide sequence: TGCAGTGCTAGATCCAACGAGGGCTACACCTTC. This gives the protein CSARSNEGYTF.

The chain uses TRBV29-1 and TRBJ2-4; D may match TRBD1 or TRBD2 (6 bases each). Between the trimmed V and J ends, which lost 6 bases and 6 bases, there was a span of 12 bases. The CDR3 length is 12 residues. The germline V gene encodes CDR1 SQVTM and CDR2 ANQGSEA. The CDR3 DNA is TGCAGCGTCCGGGGGCGGGGAAACATTCAGTACTTC. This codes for CSVRGRGNIQYF.

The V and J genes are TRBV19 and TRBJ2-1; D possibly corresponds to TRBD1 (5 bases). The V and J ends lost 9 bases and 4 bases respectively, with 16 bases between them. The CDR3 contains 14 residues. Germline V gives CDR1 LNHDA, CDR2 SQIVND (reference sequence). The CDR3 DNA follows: TGTGCCAGCTCCAATGGGGCCTATTACAATGAGCAGTTCTTC. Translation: CASSNGAYYNEQFF. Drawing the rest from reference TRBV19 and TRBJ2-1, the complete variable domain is DGGITQSPKYLFRKEGQNVTLSCEQNLNHDAMYWYRQDPGQGLRLIYYSQIVNDFQKGDIAEGYSVSREKKESFPLTVTSAQKNPTAFYLCASSNGAYYNEQFFGPGTRLTVL.

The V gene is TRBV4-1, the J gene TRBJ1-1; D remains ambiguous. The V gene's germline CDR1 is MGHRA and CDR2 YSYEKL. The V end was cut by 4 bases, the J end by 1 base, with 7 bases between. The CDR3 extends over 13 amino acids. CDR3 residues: CASSLLPNTEAFF. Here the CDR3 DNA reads TGCGCCAGCAGCCTTCTTCCGAACACTGAAGCTTTCTTT.

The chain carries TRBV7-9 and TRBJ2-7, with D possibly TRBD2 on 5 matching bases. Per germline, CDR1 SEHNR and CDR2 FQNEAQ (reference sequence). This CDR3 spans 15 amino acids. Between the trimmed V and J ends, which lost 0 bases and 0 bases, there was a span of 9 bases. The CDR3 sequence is CASSLAERSSYEQYF. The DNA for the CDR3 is TGTGCCAGCAGCTTAGCCGAGCGGAGCTCCTACGAGCAGTACTTC.

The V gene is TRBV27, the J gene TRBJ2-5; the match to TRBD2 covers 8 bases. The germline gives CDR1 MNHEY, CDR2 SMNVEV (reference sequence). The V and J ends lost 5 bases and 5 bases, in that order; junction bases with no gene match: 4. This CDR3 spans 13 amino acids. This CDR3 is CASSGGGLETQYF. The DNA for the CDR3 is TGTGCCAGCAGTGGCGGGGGGCTGGAGACCCAGTACTTC.

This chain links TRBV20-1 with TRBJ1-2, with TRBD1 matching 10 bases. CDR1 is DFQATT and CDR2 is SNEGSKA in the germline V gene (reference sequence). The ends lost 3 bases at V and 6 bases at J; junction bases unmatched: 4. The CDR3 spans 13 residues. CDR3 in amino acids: CSARDRGGDGYTF. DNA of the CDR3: TGCAGTGCTAGGGACAGGGGGGGAGATGGCTACACCTTC.